These 24 T cell receptor beta chains were sequenced from one sample in a study of blood T cells in healthy people across ages. Through a sample-barcoded 5' primer and a J-beta primer mix, a second PCR was run for 7 to 11 cycles. TCRdb re-called the 5' RACE reads through MiXCR, storing one row per CDR3 protein. The sample contains about 1.4 million distinct CDR3 sequences, 45% to 70% of which appear only once. The sequenced material came from blood. The receptors come from a young man in good health.

A few counts support this clonotype. The V and J genes are TRBV6-1 and TRBJ1-5; 8 positions match TRBD1. Germline CDR1 and CDR2: MNHNS and SASEGT. V dropped 5 bases and J dropped 7; count of bases not matched to a gene: 7. This CDR3 contains 14 residues. CDR3 in amino acids: CASSSDRAQQPQHF. The CDR3 nucleotides are TGTGCCAGCAGTTCGGACAGGGCTCAACAGCCCCAGCATTTT.

The V gene is TRBV20-1, the J gene TRBJ2-7; TRBD2 aligns across 10 bases. This CDR3 is 15 amino acids long. The junction had 8 bases not matched to a gene; V was cut back by 6 bases and J by 0 bases. Germline V CDR1 and CDR2: DFQATT, SNEGSKA (reference sequence). CDR3 in amino acids: CSAQTTSGLSYEQYF. The CDR3, as DNA: TGCAGTGCCCAGACGACTAGCGGGCTCTCCTACGAGCAGTACTTC.

In the case of this clonotype: One junction end does not reproduce the germline sequence, and a read error may be involved. This chain links TRBV27 with TRBJ2-1; D perhaps matches TRBD1 (6 bases). The CDR3 runs 17 residues. Germline assignment: CDR1 MNHEY and CDR2 SMNVEV (reference sequence). The CDR3 is CASSLGDKSSSYNEQFF. The CDR3 DNA sequence: TGTGCCAGCAGTTTAGGGGACAAGTCGAGCTCCTACAATGAGCAGTTCTTT.

This chain joins TRBV6-5 and TRBJ2-3; D remains ambiguous. Germline CDR1 is MNHEY and CDR2 is SVGAGI. The CDR3 extends over 14 amino acids. V was shortened by 2 bases and J by 6 bases, with 12 bases between the two germline ends. DNA of the CDR3: TGTGCCAGCAGTTACGAACTGGGTTCTGATACGCAGTATTTT. It encodes CASSYELGSDTQYF.

The gene calls are TRBV7-9 and TRBJ1-3, with D possibly matching TRBD1 (6 bases). The V and J ends lost 2 bases and 0 bases respectively, with 20 bases between them. The CDR3 length is 19 residues. Germline V gives CDR1 SEHNR, CDR2 FQNEAQ (reference sequence). The CDR3 DNA sequence: TGTGCCAGCAGCTTAATAGGGGTTGGGGGCCAGAGCTCTGGAAACACCATATATTTT. Its protein is CASSLIGVGGQSSGNTIYF. The variable domain in full, completed from reference TRBV7-9 and TRBJ1-3, reads DTGVSQNPRHKITKRGQNVTFRCDPISEHNRLYWYRQTLGQGPEFLTYFQNEAQLEKSRLLSDRFSAERPKGSFSTLEIQRTEQGDSAMYLCASSLIGVGGQSSGNTIYFGEGSWLTVV.

The rearrangement links TRBV7-2 to TRBJ2-3; TRBD2 aligns across 13 bases. The CDR3 totals 17 residues. The trim removed 3 bases at V and 5 bases at J, leaving 8 bases unmatched. CDR1 is SGHTA and CDR2 is FQGNSA in the germline V gene. The CDR3 loop reads CASSLGLAGSRGDTQYF. CDR3 nucleotide sequence: TGTGCCAGCAGCTTGGGACTAGCGGGATCAAGGGGAGATACGCAGTATTTT.

The genes are TRBV12-3 or TRBV12-4 and TRBJ1-6; D ambiguous. The V end lost 3 bases, the J end lost 4 bases, and 7 bases lay between the germline ends. The CDR3 spans 14 residues. As DNA, the CDR3 is TGTGCCAGCAGTTTTAGGCAGTATAATTCACCCCTCCACTTT. Amino acids: CASSFRQYNSPLHF.

This clonotype was observed a few times. CDR3 in amino acids: CSARVANNEQFF. The CDR3 bases are TGCAGTGCTAGAGTGGCCAACAATGAGCAGTTCTTC. The chain joins TRBV20-1 to TRBJ2-1; D is ambiguous. Germline-derived CDR1 and CDR2 are DFQATT and SNEGSKA (reference sequence). The length of the CDR3 is 12 residues. V gave up 1 base and J gave up 5 bases, with 6 bases separating them.

V and J are TRBV7-9 and TRBJ2-3, with D perhaps TRBD1 (5 bases). The V end lost 4 bases, the J end lost 5 bases, and 13 bases lay between the germline ends. Germline assignment: CDR1 SEHNR and CDR2 FQNEAQ (reference sequence). The CDR3 spans 14 residues. The CDR3 reads CASSWGALGDTQYF. In nucleotides, the CDR3 is TGTGCCAGCAGCTGGGGCGCCCTTGGAGATACGCAGTATTTT.

J is TRBJ2-5 and V is TRBV12-3 or TRBV12-4, with 12 nucleotides matching TRBD2. The junction had 6 bases not matched to a gene; V was cut back by 5 bases and J by 2 bases. CDR3 length: 16 amino acids. The CDR3 region is CASSNLAGGLQETQYF. In DNA, the CDR3 is TGTGCCAGCAGTAACCTAGCGGGGGGGCTTCAAGAGACCCAGTACTTC.

The CDR3 protein is CSARRQGGKYEQYF. The CDR3 coding sequence is TGCAGTGCCCGTAGACAGGGCGGAAAATACGAGCAGTACTTC. The V gene is TRBV20-1, the J gene TRBJ2-7, with 7 bases matching TRBD1. The CDR3 is made up of 14 amino acids. The V gene's germline CDR1 is DFQATT and CDR2 SNEGSKA (reference sequence). The V and J ends lost 6 bases and 4 bases, in that order; junction bases with no gene match: 12.

This chain connects TRBV29-1 to TRBJ2-2; 11 bases are a match to TRBD2. Germline V gene data show CDR1 as SQVTM and CDR2 as ANQGSEA. V dropped 4 bases and J dropped 4; count of bases not matched to a gene: 11. This CDR3 is 17 amino acids long. The CDR3 bases are TGCAGCGTTGTTTTGCTAGCGGGGGGCCGGGTCACCGGGGAGCTGTTTTTT. Its translation: CSVVLLAGGRVTGELFF.

The CDR3 DNA follows: TGTGCCAGCAGGCCAGGGGACTTCGACACTGAAGCTTTCTTT. This encodes CASRPGDFDTEAFF. The rearrangement links TRBV27 to TRBJ1-1, with TRBD1 as a possible D gene (6 bases). This CDR3 is 14 amino acids long. Germline-derived CDR1 and CDR2 are MNHEY and SMNVEV (reference sequence). V lost 6 bases, J lost 3 bases, and 14 bases lay in between.

This clonotype was picked up a small number of times. The V call is TRBV29-1, the J call TRBJ1-1, with D unclear. This CDR3 contains 13 residues. V gave up 1 base and J gave up 1 base, with 7 bases separating them. Germline assignment: CDR1 SQVTM and CDR2 ANQGSEA. This chain's CDR3 is CSVEGQTNTEAFF. In nucleotides, the CDR3 is TGCAGCGTTGAAGGACAAACGAACACTGAAGCTTTCTTT.

This chain links TRBV5-1 with TRBJ2-3; the D is unclear. Trimming shortened V by 0 bases and J by 2 bases, and 10 bases separated the two germline ends. The CDR3 totals 15 residues. Germline-derived CDR1 and CDR2 are SGHRS and YFSETQ. This CDR3 is CASSLARIYTDTQYF. The CDR3 bases are TGCGCCAGCAGCTTGGCCCGAATCTACACAGATACGCAGTATTTT.

This chain's CDR3 is CASSPRQGAGNQPQHF. DNA for the CDR3: TGTGCCAGCAGTCCCCGACAGGGGGCGGGCAATCAGCCCCAGCATTTT. The chain has TRBV12-3 or TRBV12-4 and TRBJ1-5; 10 bases map to TRBD1. V gave up 5 bases and J gave up 2 bases; unmatched junction bases: 6. This CDR3 has 16 residues.

The V call is TRBV29-1, the J call TRBJ1-2, with a tentative D call TRBD1 (6 bases). The CDR3 spans 14 residues. Per the germline V gene, CDR1 is SQVTM and CDR2 is ANQGSEA. Trimming pared 4 bases from V and 2 bases from J, leaving 14 bases between. The CDR3 is CSVGQGSANYGYTF. The DNA for the CDR3 is TGCAGCGTTGGCCAGGGGTCGGCCAACTATGGCTACACCTTC.

This clonotype was counted once. This chain joins TRBV4-1 and TRBJ2-7, with D possibly matching TRBD2 (6 bases). The CDR3 is 16 amino acids. V was clipped by 4 bases and J by 1 base, with 17 bases between them. Germline V gives CDR1 MGHRA, CDR2 YSYEKL. The CDR3, as DNA: TGCGCCAGCAGCCTCCCCGGGGTAGCGGCGTCCTACGAGCAGTACTTC. Its protein is CASSLPGVAASYEQYF.

Here the CDR3 reads CASSIDRVGMSGYTF. The CDR3 nucleotides are TGTGCCAGCAGTATCGACAGGGTCGGAATGTCTGGCTACACCTTC. This chain connects TRBV12-3 or TRBV12-4 to TRBJ1-2; 7 bases fit TRBD1. V shed 5 bases, J shed 7 bases, and the junction held 13 bases outside the gene matches. The CDR3 is 15 residues long.

This clonotype was detected only a few times. The chain uses TRBV20-1 and TRBJ1-2; 10 nucleotides match TRBD1. Germline V gene lookup returns CDR1 DFQATT and CDR2 SNEGSKA (reference sequence). V was pared by 2 bases and J by 7 bases, with 10 bases of the junction left unmatched. The CDR3 totals 15 residues. The CDR3 coding sequence is TGCAGTGCTAGACCTTTTGACAGGGGGCAGAGTGGCTACACCTTC. Amino acid sequence: CSARPFDRGQSGYTF.

This clonotype has a single count. The genes are TRBV7-6 and TRBJ2-3; TRBD2 matches 10 bases. V lost 4 bases to trimming and J lost 2 bases; unmatched junction nucleotides: 9. The V gene's germline CDR1 is SGHVS and CDR2 FNYEAQ. The CDR3 runs to 17 residues. CDR3 nucleotides: TGTGCCAGCAGCTACCCCCCAAGCGGGGGGGCCACAGATACGCAGTATTTT. It specifies CASSYPPSGGATDTQYF. The whole variable domain, filled in from reference TRBV7-6 and TRBJ2-3, reads GAGVSQSPRYKVTKRGQDVALRCDPISGHVSLYWYRQALGQGPEFLTYFNYEAQQDKSGLPNDRFSAERPEGSISTLTIQRTEQRDSAMYRCASSYPPSGGATDTQYFGPGTRLTVL.

This clonotype was counted a single time. The chain carries TRBV6-1 and TRBJ1-1; D is unclear. The CDR3 loop spans 15 amino acids. Between the trimmed V and J ends, which lost 7 bases and 1 base, there was a span of 16 bases. Germline lookup yields CDR1 MNHNS and CDR2 SASEGT. CDR3 in amino acids: CASTGDRAANTEAFF. As DNA, the CDR3 is TGTGCCAGCACCGGGGATCGGGCAGCGAACACTGAAGCTTTCTTT.

This clonotype has a handful of counts. V and J are TRBV4-1 and TRBJ2-7; D might be TRBD1 or TRBD2, each matching 6 bases. V lost 4 bases and J 0 bases, leaving 13 bases between the germline ends. CDR3 size: 15 residues. The V gene's germline CDR1 is MGHRA and CDR2 YSYEKL. DNA of the CDR3: TGCGCCAGCAGCCCACTCCCGGGGGCCTCCTACGAGCAGTACTTC. It encodes CASSPLPGASYEQYF.

This clonotype showed up just a few times. V gene TRBV29-1 combines with J gene TRBJ2-1; D perhaps matches TRBD2 (5 bases). The V end was cut by 3 bases, the J end by 0 bases, with 9 bases between. This CDR3 spans 14 amino acids. Per the germline V gene, CDR1 is SQVTM and CDR2 is ANQGSEA. The DNA for the CDR3 is TGCAGCGTTGAGCGGGCAAACTCCTACAATGAGCAGTTCTTC. Translation gives CSVERANSYNEQFF.